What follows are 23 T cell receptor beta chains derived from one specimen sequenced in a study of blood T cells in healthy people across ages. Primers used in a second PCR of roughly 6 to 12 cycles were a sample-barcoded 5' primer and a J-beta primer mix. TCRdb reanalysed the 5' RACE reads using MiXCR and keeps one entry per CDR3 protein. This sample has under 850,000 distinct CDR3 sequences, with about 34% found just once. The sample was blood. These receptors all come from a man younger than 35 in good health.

The CDR3 coding sequence is TGTGCCAGCAGCCAGCGACAGGACGGGGCCCAGTACTTC. It translates to CASSQRQDGAQYF. This chain links TRBV7-2 with TRBJ2-5; a weak D match, TRBD1 (6 bases). Germline V gene lookup returns CDR1 SGHTA and CDR2 FQGNSA. V was pared by 5 bases and J by 9 bases, with 16 bases between. This CDR3 comprises 13 residues.

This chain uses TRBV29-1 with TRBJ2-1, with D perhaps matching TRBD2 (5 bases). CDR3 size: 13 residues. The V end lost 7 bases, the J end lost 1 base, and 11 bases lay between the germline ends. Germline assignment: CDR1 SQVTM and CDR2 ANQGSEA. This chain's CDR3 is CSAGRRSYNEQFF. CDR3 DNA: TGCAGCGCCGGTCGGAGGTCCTACAATGAGCAGTTCTTC.

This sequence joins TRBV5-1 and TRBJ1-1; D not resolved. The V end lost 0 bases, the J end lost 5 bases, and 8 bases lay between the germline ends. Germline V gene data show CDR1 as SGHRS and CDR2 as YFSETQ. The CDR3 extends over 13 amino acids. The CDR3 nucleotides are TGCGCCAGCAGCTTGGCCGGGAAAACTGAAGCTTTCTTT. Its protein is CASSLAGKTEAFF.

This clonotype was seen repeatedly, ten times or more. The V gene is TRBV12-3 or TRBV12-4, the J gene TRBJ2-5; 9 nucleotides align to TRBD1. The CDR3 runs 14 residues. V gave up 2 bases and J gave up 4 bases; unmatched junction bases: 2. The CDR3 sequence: CASSLMGQGETQYF. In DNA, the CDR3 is TGTGCCAGCAGTTTAATGGGACAGGGAGAGACCCAGTACTTC.

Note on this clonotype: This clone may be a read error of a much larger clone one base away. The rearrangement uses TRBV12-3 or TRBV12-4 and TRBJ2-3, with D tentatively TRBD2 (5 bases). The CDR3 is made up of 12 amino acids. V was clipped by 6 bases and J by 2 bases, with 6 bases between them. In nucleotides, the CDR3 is TGTGCCAGCAGCGGGGTCACAGATACGCAGTATTTT. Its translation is CASSGVTDTQYF.

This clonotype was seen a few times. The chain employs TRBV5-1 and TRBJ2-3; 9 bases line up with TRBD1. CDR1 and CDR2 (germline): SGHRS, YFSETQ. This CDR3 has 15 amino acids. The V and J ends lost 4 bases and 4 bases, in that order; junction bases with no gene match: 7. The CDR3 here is CASSLYGQGSDTQYF. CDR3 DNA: TGCGCCAGCAGCCTATACGGACAGGGGTCAGATACGCAGTATTTT.

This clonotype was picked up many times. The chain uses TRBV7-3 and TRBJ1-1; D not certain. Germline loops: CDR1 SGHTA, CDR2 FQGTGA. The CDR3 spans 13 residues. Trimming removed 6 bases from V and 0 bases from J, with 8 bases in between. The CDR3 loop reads CASSLSVNTEAFF. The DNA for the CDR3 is TGTGCCAGCAGTTTGTCAGTGAACACTGAAGCTTTCTTT.

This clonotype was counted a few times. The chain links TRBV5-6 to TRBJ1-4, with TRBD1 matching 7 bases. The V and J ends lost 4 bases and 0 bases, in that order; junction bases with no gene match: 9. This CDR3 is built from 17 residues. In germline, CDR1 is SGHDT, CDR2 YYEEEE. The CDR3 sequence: CASSVDREGATNEKLFF. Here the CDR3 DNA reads TGTGCCAGCAGCGTAGACAGGGAGGGGGCAACTAATGAAAAACTGTTTTTT.

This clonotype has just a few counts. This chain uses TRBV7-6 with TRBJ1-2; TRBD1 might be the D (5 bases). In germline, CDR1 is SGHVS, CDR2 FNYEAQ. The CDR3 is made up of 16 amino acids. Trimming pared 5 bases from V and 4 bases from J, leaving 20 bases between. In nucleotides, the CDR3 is TGTGCCAGCAGCCCAGAGGGTGGGCGACAGAGCTATGGCTACACCTTC. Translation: CASSPEGGRQSYGYTF.

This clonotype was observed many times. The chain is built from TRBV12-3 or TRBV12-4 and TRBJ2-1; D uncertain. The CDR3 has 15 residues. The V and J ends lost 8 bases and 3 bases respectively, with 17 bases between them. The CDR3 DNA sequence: TGTGCCAGCCTAGGTAGGGTAGAACGCTACAATGAGCAGTTCTTC. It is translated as CASLGRVERYNEQFF.

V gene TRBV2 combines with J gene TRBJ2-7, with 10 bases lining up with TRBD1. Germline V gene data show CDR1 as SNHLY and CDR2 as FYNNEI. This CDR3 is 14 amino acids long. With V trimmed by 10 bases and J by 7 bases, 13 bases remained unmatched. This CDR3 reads CATQVGTGVGEQYF. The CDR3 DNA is TGTGCCACTCAAGTAGGGACAGGGGTCGGGGAGCAGTACTTC.

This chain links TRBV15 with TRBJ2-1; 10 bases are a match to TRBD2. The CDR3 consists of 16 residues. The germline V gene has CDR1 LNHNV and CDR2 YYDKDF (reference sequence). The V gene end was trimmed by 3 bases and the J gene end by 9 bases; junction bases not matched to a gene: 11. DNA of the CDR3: TGTGCCACCAGCAGCGCCCCTGGACTAGCGGTTACTGAGCAGTTCTTC. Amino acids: CATSSAPGLAVTEQFF.

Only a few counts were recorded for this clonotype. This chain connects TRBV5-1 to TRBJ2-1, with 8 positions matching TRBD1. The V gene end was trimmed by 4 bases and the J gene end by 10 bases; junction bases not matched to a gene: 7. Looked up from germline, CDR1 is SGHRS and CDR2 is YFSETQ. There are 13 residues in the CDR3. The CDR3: CASSHQTGDEQFF. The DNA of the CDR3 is TGCGCCAGCAGCCACCAGACAGGGGACGAGCAGTTCTTC.

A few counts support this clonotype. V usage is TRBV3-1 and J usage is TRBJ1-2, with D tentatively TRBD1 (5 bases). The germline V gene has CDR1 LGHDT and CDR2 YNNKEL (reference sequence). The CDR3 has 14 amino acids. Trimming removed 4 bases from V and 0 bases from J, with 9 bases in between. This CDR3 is CASSPGHTNYGYTF. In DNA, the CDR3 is TGTGCCAGCAGCCCGGGGCATACTAACTATGGCTACACCTTC.

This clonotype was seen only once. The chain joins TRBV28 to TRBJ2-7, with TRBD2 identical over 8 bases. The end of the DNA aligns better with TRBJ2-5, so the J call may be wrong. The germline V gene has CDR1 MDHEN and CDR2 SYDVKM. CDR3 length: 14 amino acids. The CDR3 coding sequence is TGTGCCAGCAGTTTATTGCGGGAGGAAGGGACCCAGTACTTC. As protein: CASSLLREEGTQYF.

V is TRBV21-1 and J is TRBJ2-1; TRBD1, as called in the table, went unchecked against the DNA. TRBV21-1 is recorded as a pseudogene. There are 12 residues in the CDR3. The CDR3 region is CASSRGQYEQFF. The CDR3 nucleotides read TGTGCCAGCAGCAGAGGACAGTACGAGCAGTTCTTC.

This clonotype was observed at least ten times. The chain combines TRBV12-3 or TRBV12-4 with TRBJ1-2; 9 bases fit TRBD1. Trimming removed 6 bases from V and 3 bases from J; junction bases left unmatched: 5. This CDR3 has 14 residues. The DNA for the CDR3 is TGTGCCAGCAGCCGGACAGGGGCCCACTATGGCTACACCTTC. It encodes CASSRTGAHYGYTF.

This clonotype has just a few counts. CDR3 sequence: CASRNKQGATYNEQFF. CDR3 DNA: TGTGCCAGCAGGAATAAACAGGGGGCTACCTACAATGAGCAGTTCTTC. The chain uses TRBV28 and TRBJ2-1; the match to TRBD1 covers 9 bases. Germline trimming cut 6 bases from V and 2 bases from J; bases unmatched to any gene: 8. The CDR3 length is 16 residues. The germline gives CDR1 MDHEN, CDR2 SYDVKM. The full variable domain, completed using reference TRBV28 and TRBJ2-1, is DVKVTQSSRYLVKRTGEKVFLECVQDMDHENMFWYRQDPGLGLRLIYFSYDVKMKEKGDIPEGYSVSREKKERFSLILESASTNQTSMYLCASRNKQGATYNEQFFGPGTRLTVL.

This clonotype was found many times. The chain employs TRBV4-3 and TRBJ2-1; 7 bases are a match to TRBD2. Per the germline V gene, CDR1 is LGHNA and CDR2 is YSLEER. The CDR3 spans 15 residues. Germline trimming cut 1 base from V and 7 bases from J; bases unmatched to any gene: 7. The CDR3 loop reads CASSQGGGRDNEQFF. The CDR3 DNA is TGCGCCAGCAGCCAAGGTGGAGGGAGGGATAATGAGCAGTTCTTC.

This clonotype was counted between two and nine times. Here the CDR3 DNA reads TGCAGTGCTAGAGATGAATGGAACACCTACGAGCAGTACTTC. Its translation is CSARDEWNTYEQYF. V is TRBV20-1 and J is TRBJ2-7; D unclear. The CDR3 spans 14 residues. Per germline, CDR1 DFQATT and CDR2 SNEGSKA (reference sequence). V was shortened by 0 bases and J by 2 bases, with 11 bases between the two germline ends.

In nucleotides, the CDR3 is TGTGCCAGCAGCTTAAATGGGGCGCGCACTGAAGCTTTCTTT. Translating it yields CASSLNGARTEAFF. This chain joins TRBV7-2 and TRBJ1-1; TRBD1 is a possible D gene (5 bases). V lost 2 bases to trimming and J lost 4 bases, with 11 bases between them. Germline V gene data show CDR1 as SGHTA and CDR2 as FQGNSA. The CDR3 has 14 residues.

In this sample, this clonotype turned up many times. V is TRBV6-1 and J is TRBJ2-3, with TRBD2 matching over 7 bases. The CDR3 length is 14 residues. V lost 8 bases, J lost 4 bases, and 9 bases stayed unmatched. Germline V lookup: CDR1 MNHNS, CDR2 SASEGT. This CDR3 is CASQEAGRADTQYF. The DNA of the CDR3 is TGTGCCAGCCAGGAAGCGGGGCGGGCAGATACGCAGTATTTT.

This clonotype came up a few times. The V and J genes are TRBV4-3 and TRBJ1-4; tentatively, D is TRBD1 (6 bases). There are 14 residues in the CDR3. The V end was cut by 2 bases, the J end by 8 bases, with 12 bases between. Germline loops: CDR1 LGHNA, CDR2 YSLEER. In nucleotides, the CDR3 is TGCGCCAGCAGCCAAATGCAGGGGCACGAAAAACTGTTTTTT. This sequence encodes CASSQMQGHEKLFF.